The table lists the clone carrying this T cell receptor beta chain with a few counts. Its cognate antigen is unknown. The sample comes from a study of T cells in Graves' hyperthyroidism and ophthalmopathy. Graves' hyperthyroidism is called stable when ophthalmopathy does not progress within 18 months. RNA transcripts gave rise to amplified TCR beta CDR3 regions. Primed by the HTBI set, a first-round RT-PCR was run on the TCR CDR3. From the multiplex PCR reads, TCRdb called clonotypes with MiXCR, one entry per CDR3 protein. In the table there are 100,000 to 130,000 distinct CDR3 sequences, approximately 15% of which are singletons. This CDR3 has 16 amino acids. Germline V gives CDR1 SEHNR, CDR2 FQNEAQ (reference sequence). V dropped 3 bases and J dropped 8 bases, with 19 bases sitting between them. Study findings and constraints: In validation, the model predicted ophthalmopathy. These predictions came a median roughly 6 months before onset. Blood also showed most of the thyroid clonotypes that were expanded above 0.001.

The source is a woman in her fifties or sixties with Graves' hyperthyroidism. Sequences were obtained from blood. This rearrangement joins TRBV7-9 to TRBJ1-4; D call uncertain. The CDR3: CASSLGYRGKGEKLFF. The CDR3 nucleotides read TGTGCCAGCAGCTTGGGCTACCGCGGGAAAGGAGAAAAACTGTTTTTT. The whole variable domain, remainder taken from reference TRBV7-9 and TRBJ1-4, is DTGVSQNPRHKITKRGQNVTFRCDPISEHNRLYWYRQTLGQGPEFLTYFQNEAQLEKSRLLSDRFSAERPKGSFSTLEIQRTEQGDSAMYLCASSLGYRGKGEKLFFGSGTQLSVL.